The present T cell receptor (beta chain) was sequenced within a study of blood T cell repertoires in COVID-19. About the research overall: Both acute and convalescent COVID-19 samples were obtained from the United States, Italy and Spain. T cells, B-cell-depleted T cells, or PBMCs provided the cDNA or gDNA that served as material.

Original handling: Reference gene primers were amplified, and this amplification served to estimate nucleated cell counts. Generated by immunoSEQ multiplex PCR, the TCRdb table keeps only in-frame clones and is missing some. That table furnishes V, J and clone size, whereas the DNA furnished D and trimming. The sample has 400,000 to 550,000 clones, around 89% seen once. Germline V gives CDR1 SGHTA, CDR2 FQGTGA. The ends were cut back, 2 bases at V and 3 bases at J, with 13 bases in the middle. The length of the CDR3 is 16 residues. V and J are TRBV7-3 and TRBJ2-2, with D possibly being TRBD2 (6 bases). The receptor comes from a woman younger than 45 with acute or convalescent COVID-19. The sequenced sample consisted of peripheral blood. The CDR3 sequence is CASSLGFGGDTGELFF. The CDR3 DNA follows: TGTGCCAGCAGCTTAGGGTTTGGAGGGGACACCGGGGAGCTGTTTTTT.